The source of this T cell receptor beta chain is a study of blood T cell repertoires in COVID-19. Trimming removed 4 bases from V and 2 bases from J, with 8 bases in between. This CDR3 is 13 amino acids long. TCRdb's table, derived via immunoSEQ multiplex PCR, lists solely in-frame clones and lacks some. The table records about 100,000 clones, approximately 93% of them present only once. The genes are TRBV12-3 or TRBV12-4 and TRBJ2-5, with a tentative D call TRBD1 (5 bases). The source material was peripheral blood. The clonotype originates from a man aged 45-60 years with active COVID-19. DNA for the CDR3: TGTGCCAGCAGTTCTACAGGTCAAGAGACCCAGTACTTC. Protein sequence: CASSSTGQETQYF.